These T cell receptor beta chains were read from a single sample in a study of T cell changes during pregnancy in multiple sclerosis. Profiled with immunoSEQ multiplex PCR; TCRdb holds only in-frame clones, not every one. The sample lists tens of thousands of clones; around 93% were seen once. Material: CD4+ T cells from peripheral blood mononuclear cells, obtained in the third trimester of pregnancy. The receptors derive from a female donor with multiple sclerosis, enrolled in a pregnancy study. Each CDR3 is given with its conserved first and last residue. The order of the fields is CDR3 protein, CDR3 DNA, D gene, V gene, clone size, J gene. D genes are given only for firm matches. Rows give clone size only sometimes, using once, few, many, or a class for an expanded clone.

CASSPAGNYGYTF | TGTGCCAGCTCACCAGCGGGGAACTATGGCTACACCTTC | - | TRBV18 | - | TRBJ1-2
CASSPPQGYEQYF | TGTGCCAGCTCACCACCCCAGGGCTACGAGCAGTACTTC | - | TRBV18 | - | TRBJ2-7
CSVGQGARAFF | TGCAGCGTAGGACAGGGGGCGAGAGCTTTCTTT | TRBD1 | TRBV29-1 | - | TRBJ1-1
CAWSAGGGGYTF | TGTGCCTGGAGTGCAGGGGGTGGTGGCTACACCTTC | TRBD1 | TRBV30 | - | TRBJ1-2
CASSLNHHRLAGERTYNEQFF | TGTGCCAGCAGTCTGAACCATCATAGACTAGCGGGAGAGCGCACCTACAATGAGCAGTTCTTC | TRBD2 | TRBV28 | - | TRBJ2-1
CSVGGGTGELFF | TGCAGCGTTGGGGGGGGAACCGGGGAGCTGTTTTTT | TRBD2 | TRBV29-1 | - | TRBJ2-2
CASSEAGLLYQETQYF | TGCGCCAGCAGTGAGGCCGGACTTTTGTACCAAGAGACCCAGTACTTC | - | TRBV10-1 | - | TRBJ2-5
CASSLVAGSYEQYF | TGTGCCAGCAGCTTGGTTGCAGGATCCTACGAGCAGTACTTC | - | TRBV5-5 | - | TRBJ2-7
CATSRSSAGELFF | TGTGCCACCAGCAGAAGTAGTGCCGGGGAGCTGTTTTTT | - | TRBV15 | - | TRBJ2-2
CASSPGQGYSPLHF | TGTGCCAGCAGCCCGGGACAGGGTTATTCACCCCTCCACTTT | TRBD1 | TRBV27 | - | TRBJ1-6
CASSEWGQGKKTQYF | TGTGCCAGCAGTGAATGGGGACAGGGGAAGAAGACCCAGTACTTC | TRBD1 | TRBV2 | - | TRBJ2-5
CASSFPGGRRGNTIYF | TGTGCCAGCAGTTTTCCCGGGGGACGAAGGGGAAACACCATATATTTT | - | TRBV28 | few | TRBJ1-3
CASSLAKGVGEKLFF | TGTGCCAGCAGCTTAGCGAAGGGAGTCGGTGAAAAACTGTTTTTT | - | TRBV7-2 | once | TRBJ1-4
CAWRRQGGYEQYF | TGTGCCTGGAGAAGGCAGGGGGGATACGAGCAGTACTTC | - | TRBV30 | - | TRBJ2-7
CASSASGSVKTQYF | TGTGCCAGCAGCGCTAGCGGGAGCGTTAAGACCCAGTACTTC | TRBD2 | TRBV7-9 | - | TRBJ2-5
CASSPQGQGAYNEQFF | TGTGCCAGCAGTCCCCAGGGACAGGGGGCCTACAATGAGCAGTTCTTC | TRBD1 | TRBV25-1 | - | TRBJ2-1
CASSRQGASNQPQHF | TGTGCCAGCAGTAGACAGGGAGCTAGCAATCAGCCCCAGCATTTT | TRBD1 | TRBV28 | - | TRBJ1-5
CASSIGAGRYEQYF | TGTGCCAGTAGTATTGGGGCGGGAAGGTACGAGCAGTACTTC | - | TRBV19 | once | TRBJ2-7
CASSPTGNTEAFF | TGTGCCAGCAGCCCCACAGGGAACACTGAAGCTTTCTTT | - | TRBV5-8 | - | TRBJ1-1
CASSLTYFQPQHF | TGTGCCAGCAGTTTGACTTACTTCCAGCCCCAGCATTTT | - | TRBV27 | once | TRBJ1-5
CASSPGTGGTEAFF | TGTGCCAGCAGCCCTGGGACAGGGGGCACTGAAGCTTTCTTT | TRBD1 | TRBV7-9 | - | TRBJ1-1
CASSYRGREETQYF | TGTGCCAGCTCCTACAGGGGCCGCGAGGAGACCCAGTACTTC | TRBD1 | TRBV18 | - | TRBJ2-5
CASSLSSNREQFF | TGTGCCAGCTCACTGAGTTCTAATCGTGAGCAGTTCTTC | - | TRBV18 | - | TRBJ2-1
CASSLVQGLNRADTQYF | TGCGCCAGCAGCTTGGTTCAGGGCTTGAATCGCGCAGATACGCAGTATTTT | - | TRBV5-1 | - | TRBJ2-3
CASSEASGMNTEAFF | TGTGCCAGCAGCGAAGCGTCGGGGATGAACACTGAAGCTTTCTTT | - | TRBV14 | - | TRBJ1-1
CSVALQALNTEAFF | TGCAGCGTTGCCCTACAGGCTCTGAACACTGAAGCTTTCTTT | - | TRBV29-1 | few | TRBJ1-1
CASRYTGGDGYTF | TGTGCCAGCAGATATACAGGGGGTGATGGCTACACCTTC | TRBD1 | TRBV28 | - | TRBJ1-2
CASSLDLGAGGYGYTF | TGTGCCAGCAGCTTGGATCTTGGAGCAGGGGGCTATGGCTACACCTTC | TRBD1 | TRBV5-6 | - | TRBJ1-2
CASRRGDGVTGGEKLFF | TGTGCCAGCAGACGAGGCGATGGTGTGACAGGCGGGGAAAAACTGTTTTTT | - | TRBV5-4 | - | TRBJ1-4
CASSLSIAGARVDEQFF | TGTGCCAGCAGCTTGTCGATAGCGGGAGCGAGAGTCGATGAGCAGTTCTTC | TRBD2 | TRBV5-5 | - | TRBJ2-1
CASSSSSGTGADRLFF | TGTGCCAGCAGTTCTAGTTCCGGGACAGGGGCCGACAGGCTGTTTTTT | TRBD1 | TRBV2 | - | TRBJ1-4
CASGTTSGRETQYF | TGTGCCAGCGGTACTACTAGCGGGAGAGAGACCCAGTACTTC | TRBD2 | TRBV25-1 | - | TRBJ2-5
CASSLAGQGYGYEQYF | TGTGCCAGCAGCTTGGCCGGGCAGGGGTATGGCTACGAGCAGTACTTC | - | TRBV5-4 | - | TRBJ2-7
CASRPSGGYEKLFF | TGTGCCAGCAGGCCATCAGGGGGCTATGAAAAACTGTTTTTT | TRBD1 | TRBV6-5 | - | TRBJ1-4
CASRPGTASNEKLFF | TGTGCCAGCAGGCCCGGGACAGCGTCTAATGAAAAACTGTTTTTT | TRBD1 | TRBV27 | - | TRBJ1-4
CASSYSTQGNEQFF | TGTGCCAGCAGTTACTCGACCCAGGGAAATGAGCAGTTCTTC | - | TRBV6-6 | - | TRBJ2-1
CASRRTGVNEQFF | TGCGCCAGCAGGCGGACAGGGGTCAATGAGCAGTTCTTC | TRBD1 | TRBV5-1 | once | TRBJ2-1
CASSSPGGARTEAFF | TGTGCCAGCAGCTCACCAGGGGGCGCGAGGACTGAAGCTTTCTTT | TRBD1 | TRBV5-6 | once | TRBJ1-1
CASSLTTDRSRYYGYTF | TGTGCCAGCAGCTTGACTACTGACAGGAGTCGGTACTATGGCTACACCTTC | - | TRBV5-4 | - | TRBJ1-2
CASNPSTVYNEQFF | TGTGCCAGCAACCCTTCGACAGTTTACAATGAGCAGTTCTTC | - | TRBV28 | - | TRBJ2-1
CASSTQGQAAYNEQFF | TGTGCCAGCAGCACCCAAGGACAGGCGGCCTACAATGAGCAGTTCTTC | TRBD1 | TRBV9 | - | TRBJ2-1
CASSSLPGGGSKNIQYF | TGTGCCAGCTCATCCCTCCCGGGAGGCGGATCCAAAAACATTCAGTACTTC | TRBD2 | TRBV18 | once | TRBJ2-4
CATCPLLAGTGELFF | TGCGCCACGTGCCCCCTTCTAGCGGGCACCGGGGAGCTGTTTTTT | TRBD2 | TRBV5-1 | - | TRBJ2-2
CASSQVGGITYEQYF | TGCGCCAGCAGCCAAGTCGGCGGAATAACCTACGAGCAGTACTTC | - | TRBV4-1 | - | TRBJ2-7
CASSPLPPQRSHNEQFF | TGTGCCAGCTCACCCCTTCCTCCCCAGCGGAGCCACAATGAGCAGTTCTTC | - | TRBV18 | - | TRBJ2-1
CASSPPGQGAGEKLFF | TGTGCCAGCTCACCTCCGGGACAGGGGGCTGGTGAAAAACTGTTTTTT | TRBD1 | TRBV18 | - | TRBJ1-4
CAISDRGNQPQHF | TGTGCCATTTCGGACAGAGGCAATCAGCCCCAGCATTTT | - | TRBV6-6 | - | TRBJ1-5